This passage covers 30 T cell receptor beta chains from one sample sequenced in a study of blood T cell repertoires in COVID-19. Profiling relied on immunoSEQ multiplex PCR, and the TCRdb table lists in-frame clones only, not all of them. The profile shows about 130,000 clones, about 80% of them singletons. Sequencing was performed on peripheral blood. The receptors originated from a human donor in a cohort sampled during active COVID-19.

This CDR3 is CASSPTGGETQYF. The CDR3 DNA follows: TGTGCCAGTAGCCCGACAGGGGGAGAGACCCAGTACTTC. V and J are TRBV19 and TRBJ2-5, with 9 bases identical to TRBD1. Trimming cost V 6 bases and J 4 bases; bases outside gene matches: 3. CDR3 length: 13 amino acids. CDR1 and CDR2 (germline): LNHDA, SQIVND (reference sequence).

The chain's CDR3 is CASSLVGRGLGAFF. DNA of the CDR3: TGTGCCAGCAGCTTGGTTGGCAGGGGCCTCGGAGCTTTCTTT. The chain carries TRBV5-6 and TRBJ1-1, with D maybe TRBD1 (6 bases). The CDR3 loop spans 14 amino acids. Germline values: CDR1 SGHDT, CDR2 YYEEEE. The V and J ends lost 0 bases and 10 bases respectively, with 16 bases between them.

The V and J genes are TRBV2 and TRBJ2-2, with 10 bases that match TRBD2. From germline, CDR1 is SNHLY and CDR2 FYNNEI. The CDR3 is 17 amino acids. V was clipped by 4 bases and J by 2 bases; unmatched bases: 7. The CDR3 is CASSGRGTSENTGELFF. CDR3 DNA: TGTGCCAGCAGTGGGAGAGGGACTAGCGAAAACACCGGGGAGCTGTTTTTT.

This chain uses TRBV5-4 with TRBJ1-1; D may be TRBD1 (6 bases). Germline V lookup: CDR1 SGHNT, CDR2 YYREEE (reference sequence). Trimming removed 3 bases at V and 7 bases at J, with 25 bases between. This CDR3 comprises 17 residues. The CDR3 DNA is TGTGCCAGCAGCTCCACCCTGGGGGGGGGCCAGGGGAGTGAAGCTTTCTTT. Translating it yields CASSSTLGGGQGSEAFF.

The rearrangement joins TRBV27 to TRBJ2-5; the D is unclear. Germline CDR1 MNHEY, CDR2 SMNVEV (reference sequence). CDR3 length equals 13 residues. The ends were cut back, 5 bases at V and 3 bases at J, with 10 bases in the middle. Here the CDR3 reads CASSPRGKETQYF. Here the CDR3 DNA reads TGTGCCAGCAGTCCTAGAGGAAAAGAGACCCAGTACTTC.

The chain recombines TRBV7-6 with TRBJ2-3, with a tentative D call TRBD1 (6 bases). With 4 bases removed from V and 5 bases from J, the gap between germline ends came to 10 bases. The V gene's germline CDR1 is SGHVS and CDR2 FNYEAQ. This CDR3 comprises 13 residues. For the CDR3, the DNA is TGTGCCAGCAGCTCACAGGGTTTAGATACGCAGTATTTT. Protein product: CASSSQGLDTQYF.

V gene TRBV18 combines with J gene TRBJ1-3; the match to TRBD1 covers 7 bases. This CDR3 region has 15 residues. After removal of 3 bases from V and 4 bases from J, the junction contained 6 bases not matched to a gene. Germline V CDR1 and CDR2: KGHSH, LQKENI. The DNA of the CDR3 is TGTGCCAGCTCACCCCTCAGGGACAGAGGAAACACCATATATTTT. Its translation: CASSPLRDRGNTIYF.

V and J are TRBV19 and TRBJ2-6; TRBD1 matches at 8 bases. The V segment lost 8 bases and the J segment 0 bases; nucleotides outside the gene matches: 3. The CDR3 has 15 amino acids. CDR1 is LNHDA and CDR2 is SQIVND in the germline V gene (reference sequence). CDR3 DNA sequence: TGTGCCAGTGGACAGGGCTCCTCTGGGGCCAACGTCCTGACTTTC. Translated: CASGQGSSGANVLTF.

This clone was recorded a few times. V is TRBV14 and J is TRBJ1-5, with D hard to call. Germline CDR1 is SGHDN and CDR2 is FVKESK. The CDR3 totals 14 residues. V lost 4 bases to trimming and J lost 7 bases, with 14 bases between them. The CDR3 here is CASSRSGIGQPQHF. Here the CDR3 DNA reads TGTGCCAGCAGCCGCTCGGGGATAGGGCAGCCCCAGCATTTT.

V and J are TRBV29-1 and TRBJ1-2; no definite D call. The CDR3 is 9 residues long. Trimming left V 5 bases short and J 8 bases short, with 6 bases between. Germline values: CDR1 SQVTM, CDR2 ANQGSEA. CDR3 amino acids: CSVSSGYTF. The CDR3 DNA follows: TGCAGCGTTTCTAGCGGCTACACCTTC.

J is TRBJ2-5 and V is TRBV6-5, with 8 bases lining up with TRBD1. The CDR3 is made up of 13 amino acids. The V gene's germline CDR1 is MNHEY and CDR2 SVGAGI. V trimming: 6 bases; J trimming: 5 bases; junction bases outside the gene matches: 5. CDR3 sequence: CASRRTGRETQYF. The DNA of the CDR3 is TGTGCCAGCAGACGGACAGGGAGGGAGACCCAGTACTTC.

V gene TRBV9 combines with J gene TRBJ1-3; 8 bases agree with TRBD1. Unmatched junction bases numbered 1, after V lost 3 bases and J lost 2 bases. The CDR3 is 14 amino acids. Germline CDR1 reads SGDLS; CDR2 reads YYNGEE. For the CDR3, the DNA is TGTGCCAGCAGCGCCAGGGGGCCTGGAAACACCATATATTTT. Translation: CASSARGPGNTIYF. Full variable domain (outside the CDR3, taken from reference TRBV9 and TRBJ1-3): DSGVTQTPKHLITATGQRVTLRCSPRSGDLSVYWYQQSLDQGLQFLIQYYNGEERAKGNILERFSAQQFPDLHSELNLSSLELGDSALYFCASSARGPGNTIYFGEGSWLTVV.

The chain is built from TRBV24-1 and TRBJ2-1; the D gene is possibly TRBD1 (5 bases). In germline, CDR1 is KGHDR, CDR2 SFDVKD. Trimming removed 4 bases at V and 0 bases at J, with 12 bases between. The CDR3 is 16 amino acids. Here the CDR3 reads CATSDPGSSSYNEQFF. The CDR3 nucleotides are TGTGCCACCAGTGACCCAGGGTCGAGCTCCTACAATGAGCAGTTCTTC.

CDR3 sequence reads: CASSFRGGTEAFF. The DNA of the CDR3 is TGTGCCAGCAGCTTCCGCGGCGGCACTGAAGCTTTCTTT. The chain uses TRBV11-3 and TRBJ1-1; D is ambiguous. The CDR3 is made up of 13 amino acids. Germline V gene lookup returns CDR1 SGHNT and CDR2 YENEEA. V was shortened by 3 bases and J by 4 bases, with 9 bases between the two germline ends. Variable domain in full (rest from reference TRBV11-3 and TRBJ1-1): EAGVVQSPRYKIIEKKQPVAFWCNPISGHNTLYWYLQNLGQGPELLIRYENEEAVDDSQLPKDRFSAERLKGVDSTLKIQPAELGDSAVYLCASSFRGGTEAFFGQGTRLTVV.

This chain joins TRBV7-2 and TRBJ2-2; 9 nucleotides align to TRBD2. The CDR3 covers 14 residues. The junction had 2 bases not matched to a gene; V was cut back by 5 bases and J by 4 bases. The germline gives CDR1 SGHTA, CDR2 FQGNSA. DNA of the CDR3: TGTGCCAGCAGCCCGACTAGCGGCACCGGGGAGCTGTTTTTT. Translation gives CASSPTSGTGELFF.

The chain recombines TRBV19 with TRBJ2-2, with a possible D match to TRBD2 (6 bases). Trimming cost V 7 bases and J 5 bases, with 14 bases left between them. CDR1 LNHDA and CDR2 SQIVND come from the germline V gene (reference sequence). The CDR3 spans 14 residues. CDR3 in amino acids: CASTSRGLTGELFF. Written as DNA, the CDR3 is TGTGCCAGTACCTCGCGGGGTCTTACCGGGGAGCTGTTTTTT.

This chain links TRBV5-4 with TRBJ1-6, with TRBD1 identical over 9 bases. The ends lost 3 bases at V and 8 bases at J; junction bases unmatched: 9. CDR1 and CDR2 from the germline V gene are SGHNT and YYREEE (reference sequence). The CDR3 spans 16 residues. The CDR3 sequence is CASSSFVQGADSPLHF. CDR3 bases: TGTGCCAGCAGCTCCTTTGTACAGGGGGCGGATTCACCCCTCCACTTT.

The chain is built from TRBV24-1 and TRBJ2-3; the match to TRBD2 covers 12 bases. The ends lost 1 base at V and 8 bases at J; junction bases unmatched: 6. From germline, CDR1 is KGHDR and CDR2 SFDVKD. The CDR3 totals 16 residues. CDR3 nucleotide sequence: TGTGCCACCAGTGATTTACCCGGACTAGCGGGAAGTACGCAGTATTTT. Translating it yields CATSDLPGLAGSTQYF.

CDR3 region: CASSLQGSTDTQYF. The CDR3 DNA is TGTGCCAGCAGTCTACAGGGTAGCACAGATACGCAGTATTTT. The chain has TRBV3-1 (or the pseudogene TRBV3-2) and TRBJ2-3, with D possibly matching TRBD1 (6 bases). CDR1 and CDR2 (germline): LGHDT, YNNKEL (reference sequence). Trimming took 6 bases from V and 0 from J, leaving 10 bases between them. This CDR3 region has 14 residues.

This clone has more than one count but fewer than ten. In DNA, the CDR3 is TGTGCCTGGAGTTATGGACAGGGTGATCAGCCCCAGCATTTT. Its translation is CAWSYGQGDQPQHF. V gene TRBV30 combines with J gene TRBJ1-5; 8 nucleotides align to TRBD1. This CDR3 spans 14 amino acids. V dropped 2 bases and J dropped 5; count of bases not matched to a gene: 5. Looked up from germline, CDR1 is GTSNPN and CDR2 is SVGIG (reference sequence).

This clone showed up just once. The chain uses TRBV11-3 and TRBJ2-5; TRBD1 might be the D (6 bases). The ends were cut back, 0 bases at V and 2 bases at J, with 19 bases in the middle. The V gene's germline CDR1 is SGHNT and CDR2 YENEEA. The CDR3 length is 18 residues. The CDR3 reads CASSLDGSGATTQETQYF. The CDR3 region has the DNA TGTGCCAGCAGCTTAGATGGGTCAGGGGCCACCACACAAGAGACCCAGTACTTC.

The chain recombines TRBV13 with TRBJ2-7, with 8 bases aligning to TRBD1. Germline V gene data show CDR1 as PRHDT and CDR2 as FYEKMQ (reference sequence). This CDR3 has 14 amino acids. The trim removed 4 bases at V and 2 bases at J, leaving 4 bases unmatched. The CDR3 DNA follows: TGTGCCAGCAGCTCCGGGACAGGACCCTACGAGCAGTACTTC. As protein: CASSSGTGPYEQYF.

This clone was counted a single time. The genes are TRBV3-1 (or the pseudogene TRBV3-2) and TRBJ2-1; TRBD1 might be the D (5 bases). This CDR3 has 11 amino acids. Germline assignment: CDR1 LGHDT and CDR2 YNNKEL (reference sequence). V was shortened by 4 bases and J by 15 bases, with 13 bases between the two germline ends. DNA for the CDR3: TGTGCCAGCAGCCGGGGCGGAGTCTGGTTCTTC. It specifies CASSRGGVWFF.

The V call is TRBV3-1 (or the pseudogene TRBV3-2), the J call TRBJ1-5, with unresolved D. Germline-derived CDR1 and CDR2 are LGHDT and YNNKEL (reference sequence). Trimming took 1 base from V and 5 from J, leaving 12 bases between them. CDR3 length equals 15 residues. In nucleotides, the CDR3 is TGTGCCAGCAGCCAAGTCCCGGGAACCGATCAGCCCCAGCATTTT. Residues: CASSQVPGTDQPQHF.

A single count supports this clone. The chain links TRBV11-3 to TRBJ2-3; 9 nucleotides line up with TRBD2. With V trimmed by 1 base and J by 6 bases, 8 bases remained unmatched. Germline V gene data show CDR1 as SGHNT and CDR2 as YENEEA. The CDR3 is 16 residues long. CDR3 protein: CASSLAGGGARDTQYF. Written as DNA, the CDR3 is TGTGCCAGCAGCTTAGCTGGCGGGGGGGCCCGGGATACGCAGTATTTT.

CDR3 sequence: CASIFRQGNTEAFF. DNA for the CDR3: TGTGCCAGCATCTTCCGACAGGGAAACACTGAAGCTTTCTTT. The rearrangement joins TRBV6-5 to TRBJ1-1; 7 bases align to TRBD1. Trimming removed 7 bases from V and 2 bases from J; junction bases left unmatched: 7. Per germline, CDR1 MNHEY and CDR2 SVGAGI. The CDR3 spans 14 residues.

The chain is built from TRBV18 and TRBJ1-5, with D perhaps TRBD1 (6 bases). Trimming took 6 bases from V and 13 from J, leaving 19 bases between them. CDR1 KGHSH and CDR2 LQKENI come from the germline V gene. This CDR3 contains 13 residues. The CDR3 nucleotides read TGTGCCAGCTCTCCTGACAGGCGAGGGGGACAGCATTTT. Translating it yields CASSPDRRGGQHF. Full variable domain (missing parts from reference TRBV18 and TRBJ1-5): NAGVMQNPRHLVRRRGQEARLRCSPMKGHSHVYWYRQLPEEGLKFMVYLQKENIIDESGMPKERFSAEFPKEGPSILRIQQVVRGDSAAYFCASSPDRRGGQHFGDGTRLSIL.

The chain is built from TRBV3-1 (or the pseudogene TRBV3-2) and TRBJ1-1, with D unclear. The germline V gene encodes CDR1 LGHDT and CDR2 YNNKEL (reference sequence). The CDR3 is made up of 13 amino acids. Trimming cost V 2 bases and J 3 bases, with 7 bases left between them. CDR3 nucleotides: TGTGCCAGCAGCCAATTCGGGGACACTGAAGCTTTCTTT. This sequence encodes CASSQFGDTEAFF.

This clone was counted a single time. CDR3 loop: CASSFDSYNEQFF. CDR3 nucleotide sequence: TGTGCCAGCAGCTTCGACAGCTACAATGAGCAGTTCTTC. The chain links TRBV5-6 to TRBJ2-1, with D possibly being TRBD1 (5 bases). Germline V gene lookup returns CDR1 SGHDT and CDR2 YYEEEE. The V gene lost 2 bases and the J gene lost 3 bases, with 6 bases spanning the gap. This CDR3 has 13 amino acids.

The genes are TRBV4-1 and TRBJ1-2; no clear D gene. V lost 3 bases and J 5 bases, leaving 13 bases between the germline ends. This CDR3 region has 14 residues. CDR1 MGHRA and CDR2 YSYEKL come from the germline V gene. In nucleotides, the CDR3 is TGCGCCAGCAGCCAGGCTCAGACTCATTATGGCTACACCTTC. Its protein is CASSQAQTHYGYTF.